The 31 T cell receptor beta chains below come from one sample, sequenced in a study of coeliac disease. Sequencing was performed with immunoSEQ multiplex PCR; in TCRdb, only in-frame clones are kept and a portion is missing. Of 5,000 to 7,500 clones in the sample, around 61% are singletons; the top ten hold over 6.5%. Sequenced: lamina propria lymphocytes from the gut. The receptor set was obtained from a man aged 50 to 59 with active celiac disease.

The V call is TRBV7-9, the J call TRBJ1-2; unclear D gene. Per germline, CDR1 SEHNR and CDR2 FQNEAQ (reference sequence). Deletions cut 5 bases from V and 5 bases from J, with 12 bases between. The CDR3 sequence is 13 residues long. Here the CDR3 reads CASSQSTGYGYTF. CDR3 nucleotide sequence: TGTGCCAGCAGCCAATCTACGGGGTATGGCTACACCTTC.

The rearrangement uses TRBV18 and TRBJ2-2, with TRBD1 as a possible D gene (6 bases). Germline V lookup: CDR1 KGHSH, CDR2 LQKENI. V lost 6 bases and J 2 bases, leaving 13 bases between the germline ends. The CDR3 is 15 amino acids. The CDR3 DNA reads as TGTGCCAGCTCGAAAGGACAGTCTAACACCGGGGAGCTGTTTTTT. Amino acids: CASSKGQSNTGELFF.

The gene calls are TRBV2 and TRBJ2-7, with D maybe TRBD1 (6 bases). CDR3 length equals 12 residues. Germline V gene sequence: CDR1 SNHLY, CDR2 FYNNEI. Deletions cut 5 bases from V and 3 bases from J, with 8 bases between. The CDR3 nucleotides are TGTGCCAGCAGTACAGGGTTCTACGAGCAGTACTTC. Protein: CASSTGFYEQYF.

The V gene is TRBV7-8, the J gene TRBJ2-7, with 9 nucleotides matching TRBD2. V dropped 5 bases and J dropped 3; count of bases not matched to a gene: 2. Germline V lookup: CDR1 SGHVS, CDR2 FQNEAQ. The CDR3 runs 13 residues. The CDR3 bases are TGTGCCAGCAGCGCGGGAGGGGACTACGAGCAGTACGTC. As protein: CASSAGGDYEQYV.

V usage is TRBV18 and J usage is TRBJ2-5, with D possibly being TRBD2 (7 bases). Germline values: CDR1 KGHSH, CDR2 LQKENI. This CDR3 contains 13 residues. With 6 bases removed from V and 5 bases from J, the gap between germline ends came to 13 bases. CDR3 nucleotides: TGTGCCAGCTCGCAACAGGGAGGGGAGACCCAGTACTTC. Amino acid sequence: CASSQQGGETQYF.

V usage is TRBV11-3 and J usage is TRBJ2-5; no clear D gene. CDR1 is SGHNT, CDR2 YENEEA, per germline. This CDR3 has 14 residues. Trimming took off 1 base at V and 5 bases at J, with 11 bases between the two ends. CDR3 sequence reads: CASSLGLVGETQYF. The CDR3 DNA follows: TGTGCCAGCAGCTTAGGACTGGTTGGGGAGACCCAGTACTTC.

The chain recombines TRBV19 with TRBJ1-1; D might be TRBD1 (5 bases). CDR3 length: 16 amino acids. In germline, CDR1 is LNHDA, CDR2 SQIVND (reference sequence). V lost 0 bases to trimming and J lost 0 bases, with 11 bases between them. CDR3 in amino acids: CASSIDLRGMNTEAFF. The CDR3 nucleotides are TGTGCCAGTAGTATAGATCTCCGGGGGATGAACACTGAAGCTTTCTTT.

V usage is TRBV2 and J usage is TRBJ1-1, with 11 bases fitting TRBD1. Germline CDR1 SNHLY, CDR2 FYNNEI. There are 16 residues in the CDR3. Unmatched junction bases numbered 10, after V lost 6 bases and J lost 4 bases. CDR3 coding DNA: TGTGCCAGCAGCGAATATTGGACAGGGGGCGGCACTGAAGCTTTCTTT. Its translation: CASSEYWTGGGTEAFF.

The V gene is TRBV7-2, the J gene TRBJ2-5, with 10 bases identical to TRBD1. Germline V gene sequence: CDR1 SGHTA, CDR2 FQGNSA. There are 14 residues in the CDR3. J lost 10 bases, V lost 5 bases, and 10 bases had no gene match. The chain's CDR3 is CASSPGTGVLDQYF. CDR3 DNA sequence: TGTGCCAGCAGCCCCGGGACAGGGGTTCTCGACCAGTACTTC.

The chain employs TRBV7-8 and TRBJ2-7; 10 nucleotides line up with TRBD2. The CDR3 loop spans 15 amino acids. Germline V gene sequence: CDR1 SGHVS, CDR2 FQNEAQ. The ends lost 2 bases at V and 2 bases at J; junction bases unmatched: 3. The CDR3 bases are TGTGCCAGCAGCTTACTAGCGGGGGTGCCCTACGAGCAGTACTTC. Translation gives CASSLLAGVPYEQYF. Filled out from reference TRBV7-8 and TRBJ2-7, the complete variable domain reads GAGVSQSPRYKVAKRGQDVALRCDPISGHVSLFWYQQALGQGPEFLTYFQNEAQLDKSGLPSDRFFAERPEGSVSTLKIQRTQQEDSAVYLCASSLLAGVPYEQYFGPGTRLTVT.

In this sample, this clone turned up a few times. The chain couples TRBV5-4 to TRBJ2-1, with 11 bases aligning to TRBD2. The CDR3 runs 17 residues. V gave up 2 bases and J gave up 8 bases; unmatched junction bases: 12. Germline V CDR1 and CDR2: SGHNT, YYREEE (reference sequence). The CDR3 protein is CASSLLAGAERGHEQFF. The CDR3 DNA follows: TGTGCCAGCAGCTTACTAGCGGGAGCCGAGAGAGGCCATGAGCAGTTCTTC.

This clone was found a few times. The V gene is TRBV6-1, the J gene TRBJ1-5, with D unresolved. This CDR3 has 15 amino acids. Per germline, CDR1 MNHNS and CDR2 SASEGT. V was trimmed by 0 bases and J by 2 bases, leaving 8 bases between them. CDR3 in DNA: TGTGCCAGCAGTGAAGCGCTTGCGGGCAATCAGCCCCAGCATTTT. Translated, it gives CASSEALAGNQPQHF.

This rearrangement joins TRBV19 to TRBJ2-3; 7 bases map to TRBD1. CDR1 LNHDA and CDR2 SQIVND come from the germline V gene (reference sequence). The CDR3 contains 14 residues. Trimming took 8 bases from V and 4 from J; bases not matched to a gene: 9. The CDR3 DNA follows: TGTGCCAGTTCTCAGGGGGTAGGGTCAGATACGCAGTATTTT. Encoded protein: CASSQGVGSDTQYF.

The CDR3 reads CASSMVQYGYTF. The CDR3 nucleotides read TGTGCCAGTAGTATGGTACAGTATGGCTACACCTTC. The chain employs TRBV19 and TRBJ1-2; D remains ambiguous. This CDR3 comprises 12 residues. The germline gives CDR1 LNHDA, CDR2 SQIVND (reference sequence). V gave up 3 bases and J gave up 5 bases, with 7 bases separating them.

The chain recombines TRBV7-3 with TRBJ2-1; 10 bases map to TRBD2. This CDR3 has 15 residues. Germline V gives CDR1 SGHTA, CDR2 FQGTGA. J lost 4 bases, V lost 2 bases, and 2 bases had no gene match. Here the CDR3 reads CASSLVSGGYNEQFF. As DNA, the CDR3 is TGTGCCAGCAGCTTAGTTAGCGGGGGGTACAATGAGCAGTTCTTC.

The chain couples TRBV11-2 to TRBJ2-3; maybe TRBD1 (6 bases). Germline V gives CDR1 SGHAT, CDR2 FQNNGV. The CDR3 extends over 15 amino acids. Trimming left V 4 bases short and J 1 base short, with 12 bases between. The CDR3 loop reads CASSSNRARTDTQYF. As DNA, the CDR3 is TGTGCCAGCAGCTCAAACAGGGCCCGCACAGATACGCAGTATTTT.

V gene TRBV7-8 combines with J gene TRBJ1-5; the match to TRBD1 covers 7 bases. The CDR3 runs 19 residues. Germline CDR1 and CDR2: SGHVS and FQNEAQ. V was clipped by 4 bases and J by 1 base; unmatched bases: 16. In DNA form, the CDR3 reads TGTGCCAGCAGCTCCAAGGCCGGGACAGTAGTTTTGAGCAATCAGCCCCAGCATTTT. It yields the protein CASSSKAGTVVLSNQPQHF.

This clone was observed a single time. The chain joins TRBV5-6 to TRBJ2-1; 10 nucleotides line up with TRBD1. The CDR3 totals 16 residues. Unmatched junction bases numbered 6, after V lost 2 bases and J lost 4 bases. Per the germline V gene, CDR1 is SGHDT and CDR2 is YYEEEE. The CDR3 nucleotides are TGTGCCAGCAGCTTTGCCGGGACAGGGGCATACAATGAGCAGTTCTTC. Translating gives CASSFAGTGAYNEQFF. Variable domain in full (rest from reference TRBV5-6 and TRBJ2-1): DAGVTQSPTHLIKTRGQQVTLRCSPKSGHDTVSWYQQALGQGPQFIFQYYEEEERQRGNFPDRFSGHQFPNYSSELNVNALLLGDSALYLCASSFAGTGAYNEQFFGPGTRLTVL.

Within the sample, this clone is medium-sized (0.01 to 0.1%). The chain uses TRBV5-4 and TRBJ2-2; 7 nucleotides match TRBD1. CDR1 and CDR2 from the germline V gene are SGHNT and YYREEE (reference sequence). V lost 1 base, J lost 6 bases, and 6 bases stayed unmatched. The CDR3 sequence is 15 residues long. Written as DNA, the CDR3 is TGTGCCAGCAGCTTGCCTGACAGGGACCCCGGGGAGCTGTTTTTT. As protein: CASSLPDRDPGELFF.

The V and J genes are TRBV5-4 and TRBJ2-1, with 12 bases aligning to TRBD2. The CDR3 spans 17 residues. V was clipped by 5 bases and J by 0 bases; unmatched bases: 6. From germline, CDR1 is SGHNT and CDR2 YYREEE (reference sequence). The CDR3 coding sequence is TGTGCCAGCAGACTAGCGGGGGGCCCAATCTCCTACAATGAGCAGTTCTTC. Protein product: CASRLAGGPISYNEQFF. The variable domain in full, completed from reference TRBV5-4 and TRBJ2-1, reads ETGVTQSPTHLIKTRGQQVTLRCSSQSGHNTVSWYQQALGQGPQFIFQYYREEENGRGNFPPRFSGLQFPNYSSELNVNALELDDSALYLCASRLAGGPISYNEQFFGPGTRLTVL.

The sample holds one count of this clone. The chain uses TRBV30 and TRBJ2-1; 12 nucleotides match TRBD2. Germline trimming cut 2 bases from V and 9 bases from J; bases unmatched to any gene: 11. The CDR3 contains 16 residues. The germline gives CDR1 GTSNPN, CDR2 SVGIG (reference sequence). CDR3 coding DNA: TGTGCCTGGAGTCGTCCGGCTAGCGGGAGGGCAACTGAGCAGTTCTTC. This encodes CAWSRPASGRATEQFF. Together with reference TRBV30 and TRBJ2-1, the CDR3 gives the full variable domain: SQTIHQWPATLVQPVGSPLSLECTVEGTSNPNLYWYRQAAGRGLQLLFYSVGIGQISSEVPQNLSASRPQDRQFILSSKKLLLSDSGFYLCAWSRPASGRATEQFFGPGTRLTVL.

Regarding this clone: Different DNA sequences within this sample yield the same CDR3. Here the CDR3 reads CASSPPLGATAIYF. In DNA form, the CDR3 reads TGTGCCAGCAGCCCCCCCCTAGGGGCGACCGCCATATATTTT. The chain carries TRBV6-7 and TRBJ1-3; maybe TRBD1 (5 bases). TRBV6-7 is an ORF, with its function uncertain. V was clipped by 6 bases and J by 11 bases, with 20 bases between them. This CDR3 comprises 14 residues.

The sample holds one count of this clone. V usage is TRBV7-2 and J usage is TRBJ1-2; the match to TRBD1 covers 11 bases. Germline CDR1 is SGHTA and CDR2 is FQGNSA. The CDR3 runs to 17 residues. After removal of 5 bases from V and 3 bases from J, the junction contained 11 bases not matched to a gene. In nucleotides, the CDR3 is TGTGCCAGCAGCCCACGCGGGGACAGGGGGGACCACTATGGCTACACCTTC. It encodes CASSPRGDRGDHYGYTF.

The sample holds a few counts of this clone. The chain links TRBV9 to TRBJ2-2; TRBD2 might be the D (5 bases). The CDR3 length is 15 residues. CDR1 and CDR2 (germline): SGDLS, YYNGEE. Trimming removed 0 bases from V and 1 base from J, with 7 bases in between. The CDR3 DNA follows: TGTGCCAGCAGCGTAGTTAGCGAGAACACCGGGGAGCTGTTTTTT. It codes for CASSVVSENTGELFF.

Only a few counts were recorded for this clone. The CDR3 nucleotides are TGTGCCAGCAGCTTAGGACAGCCTGGAAACACCATATATTTT. It specifies CASSLGQPGNTIYF. The chain recombines TRBV13 with TRBJ1-3; unclear D gene. V dropped 0 bases and J dropped 2 bases, with 5 bases sitting between them. Germline CDR1 reads PRHDT; CDR2 reads FYEKMQ (reference sequence). This CDR3 contains 14 residues.

This chain joins TRBV19 and TRBJ1-1, with 7 bases matching TRBD1. The CDR3 extends over 14 amino acids. J was trimmed by 0 bases and V by 5 bases; bases with no gene match: 3. Germline-derived CDR1 and CDR2 are LNHDA and SQIVND (reference sequence). In DNA, the CDR3 is TGTGCCAGTAGTCGGGACAGCATGAACACTGAAGCTTTCTTT. Its translation is CASSRDSMNTEAFF.

This chain connects TRBV30 to TRBJ2-1, with a weak D call TRBD1 (6 bases). V lost 5 bases, J lost 5 bases, and 16 bases lay in between. Germline CDR1 GTSNPN, CDR2 SVGIG (reference sequence). The CDR3 runs 14 residues. The CDR3 is CAWWERGSHNEQFF. Here the CDR3 DNA reads TGTGCCTGGTGGGAGAGGGGGTCGCACAATGAGCAGTTCTTC.

The chain recombines TRBV14 with TRBJ1-2; D is undetermined. The CDR3 has 13 residues. Germline V gene lookup returns CDR1 SGHDN and CDR2 FVKESK. V was trimmed by 3 bases and J by 6 bases, leaving 11 bases between them. The CDR3 loop is CASSQVQMNGYTF. CDR3 in DNA: TGTGCCAGCAGCCAGGTGCAGATGAATGGCTACACCTTC.

CDR3 in amino acids: CASSRTGGRNTIYF. The CDR3 DNA follows: TGTGCCAGTAGTAGGACAGGGGGACGAAACACCATATATTTT. The J gene is TRBJ1-3, the V gene TRBV19; 10 nucleotides line up with TRBD1. V lost 4 bases and J lost 5; bases outside the gene matches: 2. Germline V lookup: CDR1 LNHDA, CDR2 SQIVND (reference sequence). This CDR3 is built from 14 residues.

This chain connects TRBV25-1 to TRBJ2-1; tentatively, D is TRBD2 (6 bases). Germline lookup yields CDR1 MGHDK and CDR2 SYGVNS. V was trimmed by 6 bases and J by 0 bases, leaving 18 bases between them. The CDR3 is 17 amino acids. In DNA, the CDR3 is TGTGCCAGCAGCCCGCTCCTAGCGCCGAGCTCCTACAATGAGCAGTTCTTC. This gives the protein CASSPLLAPSSYNEQFF.

The rearrangement joins TRBV15 to TRBJ2-5; 10 nucleotides match TRBD2. From germline, CDR1 is LNHNV and CDR2 YYDKDF (reference sequence). V was pared by 2 bases and J by 5 bases, with 8 bases of the junction left unmatched. The CDR3 is 16 amino acids. The CDR3 DNA follows: TGTGCCACCAGCAGAAAAGCGGGGGGGCGTTGGGAGACCCAGTACTTC. It yields the protein CATSRKAGGRWETQYF.